This TCR beta chain derives from a study of T cell responses to AZD1222 COVID-19 vaccine. Study conclusions and caveats: At baseline, just 5 or 6 AZD1222 recipients tested seropositive. Nearly half of spike-specific TCRs reportedly target unmutated variant regions.

As for this clone: Its cognate antigen is unknown.

CDR1 and CDR2 from the germline V gene are SGDLS and YYNGEE. The CDR3 has 15 amino acids. With V trimmed by 3 bases and J by 3 bases, 8 bases remained unmatched. The assay was immunoSEQ multiplex PCR, and TCRdb's table has in-frame clones only and misses some. The sample shows about 140,000 clones, roughly nine tenths of them seen only once. This material consisted of peripheral blood, taken on day 0 of AZD1222 vaccination. The clonotype was recovered from an adult in good health. V is TRBV9 and J is TRBJ2-7; 8 bases align to TRBD1. The DNA of the CDR3 is TGTGCCAGCAGCGCCACCGGGACAGGACTCTACGAGCAGTACTTC. Translation: CASSATGTGLYEQYF.